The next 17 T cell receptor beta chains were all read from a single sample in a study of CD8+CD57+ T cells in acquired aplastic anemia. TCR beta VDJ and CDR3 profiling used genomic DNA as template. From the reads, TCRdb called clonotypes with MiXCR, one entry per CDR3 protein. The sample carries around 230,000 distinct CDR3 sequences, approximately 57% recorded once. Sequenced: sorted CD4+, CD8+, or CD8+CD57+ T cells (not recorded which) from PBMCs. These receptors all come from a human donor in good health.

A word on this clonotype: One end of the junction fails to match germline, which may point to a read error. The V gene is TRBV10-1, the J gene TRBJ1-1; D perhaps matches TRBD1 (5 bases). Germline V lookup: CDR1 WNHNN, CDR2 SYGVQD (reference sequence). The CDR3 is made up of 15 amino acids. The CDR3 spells CASSEAGRWNTEAFF. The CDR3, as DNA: TGCGCCAGCAGTGAGGCAGGGCGTTGGAACACTGAGGCTTTCTTT.

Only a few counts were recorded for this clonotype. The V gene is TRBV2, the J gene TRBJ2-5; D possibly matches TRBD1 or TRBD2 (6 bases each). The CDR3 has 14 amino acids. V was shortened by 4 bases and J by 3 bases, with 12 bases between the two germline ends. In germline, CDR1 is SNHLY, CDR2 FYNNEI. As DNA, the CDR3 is TGTGCCAGCAGTGTTGGGGGGCTGAAAGAGACCCAGTACTTC. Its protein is CASSVGGLKETQYF. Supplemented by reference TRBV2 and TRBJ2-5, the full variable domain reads EPEVTQTPSHQVTQMGQEVILRCVPISNHLYFYWYRQILGQKVEFLVSFYNNEISEKSEIFDDQFSVERPDGSNFTLKIRSTKLEDSAMYFCASSVGGLKETQYFGPGTRLLVL.

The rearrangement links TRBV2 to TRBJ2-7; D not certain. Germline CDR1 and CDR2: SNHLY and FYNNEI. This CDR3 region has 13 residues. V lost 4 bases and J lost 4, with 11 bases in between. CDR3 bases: TGTGCCAGCAGTGCTGGGTTAGGTTACGAGCAGTACTTC. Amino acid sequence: CASSAGLGYEQYF.

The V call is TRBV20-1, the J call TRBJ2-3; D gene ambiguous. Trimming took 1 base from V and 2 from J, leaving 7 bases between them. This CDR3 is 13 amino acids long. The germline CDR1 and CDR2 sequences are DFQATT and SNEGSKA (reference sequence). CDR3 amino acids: CSARAEITDTQYF. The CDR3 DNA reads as TGCAGTGCTAGAGCCGAAATCACAGATACGCAGTATTTT.

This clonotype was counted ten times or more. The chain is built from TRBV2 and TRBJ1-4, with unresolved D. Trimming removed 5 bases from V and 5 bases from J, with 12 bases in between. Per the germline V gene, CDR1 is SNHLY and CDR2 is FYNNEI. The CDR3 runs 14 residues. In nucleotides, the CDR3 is TGTGCCAGCAGTAACAGCAACTTAAATGAAAAACTGTTTTTT. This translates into CASSNSNLNEKLFF.

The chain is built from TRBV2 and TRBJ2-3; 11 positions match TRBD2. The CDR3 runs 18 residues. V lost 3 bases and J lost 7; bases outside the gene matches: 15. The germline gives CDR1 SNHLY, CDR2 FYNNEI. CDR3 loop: CASSESQGTSGSLNTQYF. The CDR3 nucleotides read TGTGCCAGCAGTGAGTCCCAAGGGACTAGCGGAAGTCTCAATACGCAGTATTTT.

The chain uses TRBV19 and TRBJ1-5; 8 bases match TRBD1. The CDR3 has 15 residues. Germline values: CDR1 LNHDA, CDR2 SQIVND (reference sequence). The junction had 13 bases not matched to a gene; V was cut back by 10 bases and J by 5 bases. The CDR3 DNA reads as TGTGCCACCGATTCATCCGGGACAGGATATCAGCCCCAGCATTTT. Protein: CATDSSGTGYQPQHF.

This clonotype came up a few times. The CDR3 spells CASSVAGTGTGNEQYF. As DNA, the CDR3 is TGTGCCAGCAGCGTAGCGGGGACGGGGACAGGGAACGAGCAGTACTTC. The chain has TRBV9 and TRBJ2-7; 9 nucleotides align to TRBD1. The germline gives CDR1 SGDLS, CDR2 YYNGEE. The ends lost 0 bases at V and 5 bases at J; junction bases unmatched: 9. The CDR3 has 16 amino acids.

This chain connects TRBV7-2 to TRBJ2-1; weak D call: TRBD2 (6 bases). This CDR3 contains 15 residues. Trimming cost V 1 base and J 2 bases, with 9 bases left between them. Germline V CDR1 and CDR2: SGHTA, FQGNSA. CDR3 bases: TGTGCCAGCAGCTTAGTTGGGAGGCCCTACAATGAGCAGTTCTTC. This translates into CASSLVGRPYNEQFF.

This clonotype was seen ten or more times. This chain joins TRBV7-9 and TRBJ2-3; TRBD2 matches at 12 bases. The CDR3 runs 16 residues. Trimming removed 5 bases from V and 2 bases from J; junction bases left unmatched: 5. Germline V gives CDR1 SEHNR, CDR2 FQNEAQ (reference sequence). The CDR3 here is CASSPTSGGHTDTQYF. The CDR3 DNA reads TGTGCCAGCAGCCCAACTAGCGGGGGGCACACAGATACGCAGTATTTT.

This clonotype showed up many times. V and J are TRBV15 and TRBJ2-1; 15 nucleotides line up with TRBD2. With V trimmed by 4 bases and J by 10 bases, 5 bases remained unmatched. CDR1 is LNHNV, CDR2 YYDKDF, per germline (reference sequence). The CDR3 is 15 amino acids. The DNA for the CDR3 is TGTGCCACCAGCATCATCGGACTAGCGGGAGGGGAGCAGTTCTTC. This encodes CATSIIGLAGGEQFF.

The CDR3 reads CSAVQGLGGYEQYF. CDR3 in DNA: TGCAGTGCTGTCCAGGGACTCGGTGGATACGAGCAGTACTTC. The chain couples TRBV20-1 to TRBJ2-7, with TRBD2 as a possible D gene (6 bases). CDR1 and CDR2 from the germline V gene are DFQATT and SNEGSKA (reference sequence). The V end lost 5 bases, the J end lost 4 bases, and 18 bases lay between the germline ends. This CDR3 contains 14 residues.

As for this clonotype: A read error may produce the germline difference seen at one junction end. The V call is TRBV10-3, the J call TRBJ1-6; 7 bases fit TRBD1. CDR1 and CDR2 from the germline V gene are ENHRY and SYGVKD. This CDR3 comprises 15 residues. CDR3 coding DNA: TGTGCCAGCAGTTCACAGGGGAGCAGGGGTTCACCCCTCCACTTT. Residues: CASSSQGSRGSPLHF.

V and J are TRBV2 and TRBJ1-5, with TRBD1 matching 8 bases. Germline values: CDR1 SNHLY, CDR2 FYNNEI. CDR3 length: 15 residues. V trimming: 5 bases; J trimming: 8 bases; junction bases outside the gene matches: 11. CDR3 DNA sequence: TGTGCCAGCAGTAACGACAGGGGCGGTCAGAAGCCCCAGCATTTT. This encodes CASSNDRGGQKPQHF.

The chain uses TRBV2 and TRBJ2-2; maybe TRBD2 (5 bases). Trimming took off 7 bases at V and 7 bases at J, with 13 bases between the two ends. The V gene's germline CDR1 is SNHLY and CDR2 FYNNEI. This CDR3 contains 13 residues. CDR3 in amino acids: CASTRKEGGELFF. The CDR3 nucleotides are TGTGCCAGCACCAGGAAAGAGGGCGGGGAGCTGTTTTTT.

This CDR3 reads CSARDRDGSYNEQFF. The DNA for the CDR3 is TGCAGTGCTAGAGATAGGGACGGCTCCTACAATGAGCAGTTCTTC. The chain recombines TRBV20-1 with TRBJ2-1; the D gene could be TRBD1 or TRBD2 (5 bases each). V was pared by 0 bases and J by 0 bases, with 9 bases between. This CDR3 region has 15 residues. In germline, CDR1 is DFQATT, CDR2 SNEGSKA (reference sequence).

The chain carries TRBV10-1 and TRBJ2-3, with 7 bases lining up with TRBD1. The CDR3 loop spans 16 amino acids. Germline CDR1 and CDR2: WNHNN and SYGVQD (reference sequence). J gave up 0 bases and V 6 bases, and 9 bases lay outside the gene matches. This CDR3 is CASSREDRPSTDTQYF. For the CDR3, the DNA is TGCGCCAGCAGCCGCGAGGACAGGCCCAGCACAGATACGCAGTATTTT.